The present T cell receptor (beta chain) was sequenced within a study of human T cells and chemical hapten exposure. Whole-study context: Sensitization was performed using 2% DPC on an approximately 2 cm by approximately 2 cm upper inner arm skin site.

Time point meaning: patch test 1, 2 weeks after DPC sensitization. Treatment in this sample: therapeutic diphenylcyclopropenone sensitization with weekly scalp DPC. Blood draws came first, before each patch test. TCRdb used MiXCR to reprocess the RACE reads, holding one entry per CDR3 protein. The table includes some 110,000 distinct CDR3 sequences, 9% to 14% detected once. This clonotype was detected ten times or more. This CDR3 region has 14 residues. Germline-derived CDR1 and CDR2 are MDHEN and SYDVKM. V lost 2 bases to trimming and J lost 0 bases, with 8 bases between them. The specimen comprised whole blood, sampled in connection with sensitization to the hapten diphenylcyclopropenone (DPC). The chain carries TRBV28 and TRBJ2-7, with unresolved D. The receptor was isolated from a woman aged 50 to 60 with alopecia areata. Some clones in this sample may be carry-over from other donors' samples. For the CDR3, the DNA is TGTGCCAGCAGTTTAGCCCAGAGCTCCTACGAGCAGTACTTC. Encoded protein: CASSLAQSSYEQYF.